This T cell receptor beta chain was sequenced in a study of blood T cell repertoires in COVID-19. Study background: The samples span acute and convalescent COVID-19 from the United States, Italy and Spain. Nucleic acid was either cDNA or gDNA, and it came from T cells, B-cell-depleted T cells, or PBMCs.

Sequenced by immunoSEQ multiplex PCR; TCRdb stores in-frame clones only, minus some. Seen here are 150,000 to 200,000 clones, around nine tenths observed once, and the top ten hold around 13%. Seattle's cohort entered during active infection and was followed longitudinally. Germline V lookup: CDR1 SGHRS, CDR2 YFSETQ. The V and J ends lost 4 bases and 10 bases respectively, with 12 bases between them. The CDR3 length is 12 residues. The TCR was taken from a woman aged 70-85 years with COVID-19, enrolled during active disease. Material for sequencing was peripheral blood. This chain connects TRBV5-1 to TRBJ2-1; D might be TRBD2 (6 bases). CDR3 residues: CASSQIAEEQFF. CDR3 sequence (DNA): TGCGCCAGCAGCCAAATAGCGGAGGAGCAGTTCTTC.